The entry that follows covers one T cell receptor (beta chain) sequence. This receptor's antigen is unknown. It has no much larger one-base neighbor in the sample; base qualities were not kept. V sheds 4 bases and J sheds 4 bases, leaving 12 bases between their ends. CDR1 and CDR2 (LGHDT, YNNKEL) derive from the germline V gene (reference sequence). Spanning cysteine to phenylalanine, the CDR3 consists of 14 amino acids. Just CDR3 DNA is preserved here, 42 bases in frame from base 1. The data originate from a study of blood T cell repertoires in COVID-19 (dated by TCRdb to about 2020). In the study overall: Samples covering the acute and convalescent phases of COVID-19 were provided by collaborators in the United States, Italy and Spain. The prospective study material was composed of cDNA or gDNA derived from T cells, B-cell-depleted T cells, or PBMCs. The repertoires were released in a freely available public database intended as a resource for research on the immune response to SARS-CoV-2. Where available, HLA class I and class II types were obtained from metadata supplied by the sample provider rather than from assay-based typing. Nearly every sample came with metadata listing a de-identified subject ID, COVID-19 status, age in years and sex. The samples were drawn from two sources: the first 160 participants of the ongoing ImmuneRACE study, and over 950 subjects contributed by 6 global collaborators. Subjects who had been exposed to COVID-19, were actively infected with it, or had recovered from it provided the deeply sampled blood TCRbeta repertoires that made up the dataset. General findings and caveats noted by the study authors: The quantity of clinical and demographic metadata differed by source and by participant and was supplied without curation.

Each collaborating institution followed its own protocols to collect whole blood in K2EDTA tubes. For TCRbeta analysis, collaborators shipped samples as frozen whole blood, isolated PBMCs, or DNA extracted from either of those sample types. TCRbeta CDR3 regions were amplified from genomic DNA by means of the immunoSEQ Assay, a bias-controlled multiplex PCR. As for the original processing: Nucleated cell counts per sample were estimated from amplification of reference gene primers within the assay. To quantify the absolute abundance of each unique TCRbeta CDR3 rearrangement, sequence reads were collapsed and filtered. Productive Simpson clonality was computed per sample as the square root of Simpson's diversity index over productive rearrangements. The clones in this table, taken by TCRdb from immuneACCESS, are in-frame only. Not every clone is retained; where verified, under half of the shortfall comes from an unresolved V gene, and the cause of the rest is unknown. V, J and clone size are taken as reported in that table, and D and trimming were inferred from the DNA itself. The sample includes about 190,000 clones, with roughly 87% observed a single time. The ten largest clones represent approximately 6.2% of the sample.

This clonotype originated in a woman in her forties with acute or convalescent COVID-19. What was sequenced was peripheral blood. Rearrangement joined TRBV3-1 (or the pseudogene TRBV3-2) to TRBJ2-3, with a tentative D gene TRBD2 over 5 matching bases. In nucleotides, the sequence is TGTGCCAGCAGCCGCATACTCGGGGCAGATACGCAGTATTTT. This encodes CASSRILGADTQYF.